These 3 T cell receptor beta chains were sequenced from one sample in a study of Ad26.COV2.S vaccination and SARS-CoV-2 variants. Treatment: around 19 received Ad26.COV2.S at low or high dose, single or two shots; 5 received placebo; per-sample allocation not given. Sampling was performed 63 days after the first vaccine or placebo injection. Sequencing used immunoSEQ multiplex PCR; TCRdb keeps in-frame clones, though not all of them. This table has around 320,000 clones, around four fifths appearing once. Source: peripheral blood, taken in a trial of Ad26.COV2.S vaccine versus placebo. These receptors were taken from a person between 18 and 60 years old who received the Ad26.COV2.S COVID-19 vaccine or a placebo.

This clone was counted only a few times. Distinct nucleotide sequences in the sample also encode this CDR3. For the CDR3, the DNA is TGCAGCGTCAACAGGAACACTGAAGCTTTCTTT. It yields the protein CSVNRNTEAFF. The J gene is TRBJ1-1, the V gene TRBV29-1, with D uncertain. Germline V gene data show CDR1 as SQVTM and CDR2 as ANQGSEA. The CDR3 loop spans 11 amino acids. Trimming shortened V by 6 bases and J by 1 base, and 6 bases separated the two germline ends.

This CDR3 reads CASRGGTGGAKNIQYF. As DNA, the CDR3 is TGTGCCAGCAGGGGTGGGACAGGGGGCGCCAAAAACATTCAGTACTTC. This rearrangement joins TRBV2 to TRBJ2-4; 12 bases are a match to TRBD1. Germline assignment: CDR1 SNHLY and CDR2 FYNNEI. V was clipped by 6 bases and J by 1 base; unmatched bases: 4. The CDR3 totals 16 residues.

A single count supports this clone. The chain is built from TRBV6-5 and TRBJ2-7; maybe TRBD2 (5 bases). This CDR3 contains 14 residues. Trimming cost V 4 bases and J 7 bases, with 17 bases left between them. Germline loops: CDR1 MNHEY, CDR2 SVGAGI. The DNA of the CDR3 is TGTGCCAGCAGTTTGCCGGGGTCCGACATGGAGCAGTACTTC. Protein product: CASSLPGSDMEQYF.